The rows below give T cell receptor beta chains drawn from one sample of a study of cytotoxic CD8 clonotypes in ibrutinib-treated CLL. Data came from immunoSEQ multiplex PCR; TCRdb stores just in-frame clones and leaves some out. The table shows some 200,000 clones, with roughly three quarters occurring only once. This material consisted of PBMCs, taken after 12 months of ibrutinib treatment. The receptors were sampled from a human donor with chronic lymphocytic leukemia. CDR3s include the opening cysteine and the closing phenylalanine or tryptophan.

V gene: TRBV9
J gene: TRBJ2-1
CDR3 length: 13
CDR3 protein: CASTYSGSHEQFF

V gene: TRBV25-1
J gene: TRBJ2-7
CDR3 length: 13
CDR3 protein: CATRGQGNYEQYF

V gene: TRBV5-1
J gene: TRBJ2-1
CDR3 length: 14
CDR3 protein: CASSSSGTYNEQFF

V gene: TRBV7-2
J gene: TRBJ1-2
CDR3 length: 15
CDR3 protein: CASSLAAAANYGYTF

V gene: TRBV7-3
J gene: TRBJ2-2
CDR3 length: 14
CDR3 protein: CATGTSGLAGELFF

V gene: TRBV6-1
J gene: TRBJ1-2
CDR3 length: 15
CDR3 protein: CASGEDRVGNYGYTF

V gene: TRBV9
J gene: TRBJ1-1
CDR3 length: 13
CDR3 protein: CASSPRTGVVAFF

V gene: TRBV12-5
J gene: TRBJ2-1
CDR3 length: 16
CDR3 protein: CASGWGTSGGLNEQFF

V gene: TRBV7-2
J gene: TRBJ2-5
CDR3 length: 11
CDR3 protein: CASSGGVTKYF

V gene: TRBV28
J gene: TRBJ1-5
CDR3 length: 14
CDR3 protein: CASSLGRSNQPQHF

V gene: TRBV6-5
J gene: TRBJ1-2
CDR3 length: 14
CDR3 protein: CASSYAEANYGYTF

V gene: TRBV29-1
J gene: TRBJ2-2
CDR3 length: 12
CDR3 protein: CSGGRGTGELFF

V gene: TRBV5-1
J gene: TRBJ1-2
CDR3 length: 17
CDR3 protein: CASSLIQVGGSGYGYTF

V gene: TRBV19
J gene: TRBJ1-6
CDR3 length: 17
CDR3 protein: CASSMEVGARGNSPLHF

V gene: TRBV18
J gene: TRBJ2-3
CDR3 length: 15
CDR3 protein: CASSPSTGSTDTQYF

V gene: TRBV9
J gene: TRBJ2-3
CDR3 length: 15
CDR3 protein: CASSVAVVPTDTQYF

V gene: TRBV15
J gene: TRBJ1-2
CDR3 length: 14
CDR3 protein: CATSPQMGGNGYTF

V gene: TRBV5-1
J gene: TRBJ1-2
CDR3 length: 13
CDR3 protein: CASSLRGDYGYTF

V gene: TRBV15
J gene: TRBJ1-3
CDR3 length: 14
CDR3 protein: CATSRREQRNTIYF

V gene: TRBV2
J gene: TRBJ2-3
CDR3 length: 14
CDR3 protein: CASSRGGFSDTQYF

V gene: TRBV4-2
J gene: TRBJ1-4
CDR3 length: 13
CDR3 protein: CASSRRHNEKLFF

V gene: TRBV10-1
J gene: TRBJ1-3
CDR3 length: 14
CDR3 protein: CASGTLIGGNTIYF

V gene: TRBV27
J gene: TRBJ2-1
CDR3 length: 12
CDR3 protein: CASSLSGNEQFF

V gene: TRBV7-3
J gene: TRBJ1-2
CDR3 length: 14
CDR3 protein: CASSGPTGSYGYTF

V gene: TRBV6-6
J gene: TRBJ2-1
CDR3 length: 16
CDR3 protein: CASSYSHWSSYNEQFF

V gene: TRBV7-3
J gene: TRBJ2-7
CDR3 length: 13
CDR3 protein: CASRAPGHYEQYF

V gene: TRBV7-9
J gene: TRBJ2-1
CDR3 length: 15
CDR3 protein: CASSFLRGFYNEQFF

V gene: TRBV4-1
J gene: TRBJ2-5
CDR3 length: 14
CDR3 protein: CASSQPRAMETQYF

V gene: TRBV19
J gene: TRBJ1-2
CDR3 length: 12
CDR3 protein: CASSMGHYGYTF

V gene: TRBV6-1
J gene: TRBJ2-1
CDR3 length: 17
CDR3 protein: CASSGRLTSGSYNEQFF

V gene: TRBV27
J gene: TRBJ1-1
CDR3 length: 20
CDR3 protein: CASSLSLRMGWRGWVTEAFF

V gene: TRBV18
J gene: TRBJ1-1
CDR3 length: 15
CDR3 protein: CASSPPGTGSSGAFF

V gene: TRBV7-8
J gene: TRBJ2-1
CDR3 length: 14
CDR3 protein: CASSLDGTYNEQFF

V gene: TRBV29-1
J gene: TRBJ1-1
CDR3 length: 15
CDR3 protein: CSVVKNRVSSTEAFF

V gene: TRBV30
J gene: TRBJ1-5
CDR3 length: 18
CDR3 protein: CAWSVKRSYRANNQPQHF

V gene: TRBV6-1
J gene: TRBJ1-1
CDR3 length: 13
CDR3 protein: CASIRQRNTEAFF

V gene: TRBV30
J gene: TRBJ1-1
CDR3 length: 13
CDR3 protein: CAWHRGRDTEAFF

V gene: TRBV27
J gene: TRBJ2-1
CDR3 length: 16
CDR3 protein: CASSLRSGQSYNEQFF

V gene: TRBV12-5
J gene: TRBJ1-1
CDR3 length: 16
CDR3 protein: CASGLIALQVNTEAFF

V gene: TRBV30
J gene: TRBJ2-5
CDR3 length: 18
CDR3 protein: CAWSGAGESASGRKTQYF

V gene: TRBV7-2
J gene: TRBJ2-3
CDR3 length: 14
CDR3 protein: CASTLTGGRDTQYF

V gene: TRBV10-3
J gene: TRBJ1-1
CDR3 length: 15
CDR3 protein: CAISAGQYGATEAFF

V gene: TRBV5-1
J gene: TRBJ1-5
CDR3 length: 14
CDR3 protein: CVSSSTGGVQPQHF

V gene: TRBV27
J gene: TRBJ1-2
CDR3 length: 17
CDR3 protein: CASSFSTRGGTNYGYTF

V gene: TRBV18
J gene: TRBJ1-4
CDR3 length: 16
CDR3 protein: CASSHRQGSTNEKLFF

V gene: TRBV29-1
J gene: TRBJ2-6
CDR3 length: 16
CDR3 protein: CSVDPGGPFGANVLTF

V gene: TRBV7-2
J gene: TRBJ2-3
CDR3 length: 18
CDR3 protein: CASSLLRASGSLSDTQYF

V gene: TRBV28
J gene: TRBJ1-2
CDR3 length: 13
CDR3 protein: CASSLIQGYGYTF

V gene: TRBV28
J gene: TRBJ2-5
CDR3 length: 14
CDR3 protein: CASSKPTGVETQYF

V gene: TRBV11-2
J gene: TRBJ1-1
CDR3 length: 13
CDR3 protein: CASSSHLNTEAFF

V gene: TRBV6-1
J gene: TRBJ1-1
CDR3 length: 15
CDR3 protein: CASRHGQWGNTEAFF

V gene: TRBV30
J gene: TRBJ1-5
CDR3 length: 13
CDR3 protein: CAWGAGVGLAQHF

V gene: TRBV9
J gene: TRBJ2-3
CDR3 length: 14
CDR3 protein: CASSVSGLTDTQYF

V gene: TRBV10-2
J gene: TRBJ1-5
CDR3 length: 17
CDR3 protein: CASSPYPGQGSDQPQHF

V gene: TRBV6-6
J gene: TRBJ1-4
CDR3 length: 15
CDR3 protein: CASSYSGQTNEKLFF